The clone carrying this T cell receptor (beta chain) occurred a few times. Germline V gives CDR1 MGHDK, CDR2 SYGVNS. CDR3 length: 14 residues. Trimming took off 2 bases at V and 7 bases at J, with 14 bases between the two ends. Under the authors' procedure: Scientists estimated how many nucleated cells there were by amplifying reference gene primers. TCRdb keeps only in-frame clones here, not all; method: immunoSEQ multiplex PCR. V and J calls and clone size are as listed in that table; D and trimming were resolved from the DNA. The sample yields roughly 230,000 clones, around 82% seen once. These data originate in a study of blood T cell repertoires in COVID-19. Study overall: COVID-19 samples collected from the United States, Italy and Spain covered acute and convalescent phases. The cDNA or gDNA used as material had been derived from T cells, B-cell-depleted T cells, or PBMCs.

The source is a middle-aged man with active or convalescent COVID-19. Sequenced input: peripheral blood. The genes are TRBV25-1 and TRBJ1-2; D remains ambiguous. This CDR3 is CASSENGGWGGYTF. In nucleotides, the CDR3 is TGTGCCAGCAGTGAAAATGGAGGGTGGGGTGGCTACACCTTC.